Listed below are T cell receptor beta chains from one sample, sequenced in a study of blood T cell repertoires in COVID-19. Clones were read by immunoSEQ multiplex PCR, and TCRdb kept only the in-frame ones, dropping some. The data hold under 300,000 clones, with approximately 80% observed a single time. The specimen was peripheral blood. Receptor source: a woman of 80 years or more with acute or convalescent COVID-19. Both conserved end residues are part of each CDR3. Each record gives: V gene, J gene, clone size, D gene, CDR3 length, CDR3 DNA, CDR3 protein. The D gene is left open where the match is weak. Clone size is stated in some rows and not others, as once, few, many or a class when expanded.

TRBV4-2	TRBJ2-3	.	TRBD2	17	TGTGCCAGCAGCCAAGATATCGGGAGGGTGGGCACAGATACGCAGTATTTT	CASSQDIGRVGTDTQYF
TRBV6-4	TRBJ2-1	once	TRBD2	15	TGTGCCAGCAGTGTAGAACTAGCGGCGAACAATGAGCAGTTCTTC	CASSVELAANNEQFF
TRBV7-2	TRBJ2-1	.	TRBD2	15	TGTGCCAGCCGGACTAGCGGGGGGGCCGCAATGGTGCAGTTCTTC	CASRTSGGAAMVQFF
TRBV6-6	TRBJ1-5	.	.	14	TGTGCCAGCATGAACAGGAATAGCAATCAGCCCCAGCATTTT	CASMNRNSNQPQHF
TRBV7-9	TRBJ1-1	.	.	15	TGTGCCAGCAGCCCCGGACTGGCCATGAACACTGAAGCTTTCTTT	CASSPGLAMNTEAFF
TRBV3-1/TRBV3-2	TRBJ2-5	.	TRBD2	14	TGTGCCAGCAGCCCGCTCGGGGGGGGAGAGACCCAGTACTTC	CASSPLGGGETQYF
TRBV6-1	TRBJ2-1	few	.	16	TGTGCCAGCAGTGCTCAGGGAGGAGGGTCCTACAATGAGCAGTTCTTC	CASSAQGGGSYNEQFF
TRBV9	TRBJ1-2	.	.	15	TGTGCCAGCAGCCCCTCAGGGAGGGTAGGTTATGGCTACACCTTC	CASSPSGRVGYGYTF
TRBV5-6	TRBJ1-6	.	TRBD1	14	TGTGCCAGCAGCCGGACAGGGTTGGGTTCACCCCTCCACTTT	CASSRTGLGSPLHF
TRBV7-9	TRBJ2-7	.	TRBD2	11	TGTGCCAGCAGGGGAGGGAGCGAGCAGTACTTC	CASRGGSEQYF
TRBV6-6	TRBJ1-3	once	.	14	TGTGCCAGCAGCCGGACAGTAACTGGAAACACCATATATTTT	CASSRTVTGNTIYF
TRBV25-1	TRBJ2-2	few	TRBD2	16	TGTGCCAGCAGTGAACCGAGCGGGGGGGCCACCGGGGAGCTGTTTTTT	CASSEPSGGATGELFF
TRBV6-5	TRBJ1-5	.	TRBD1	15	TGTGCCAGCAGCCAGGACAGGGCGGGCAATCAGCCCCAGCATTTT	CASSQDRAGNQPQHF
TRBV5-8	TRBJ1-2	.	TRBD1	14	TGTGCCAGCAGCTTTATCTCAGGGGGGTATGGCTACACCTTC	CASSFISGGYGYTF
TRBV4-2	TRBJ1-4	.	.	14	TGTGCCAGCAGTATAGACAGTCGAGGTGAAAAACTGTTTTTT	CASSIDSRGEKLFF
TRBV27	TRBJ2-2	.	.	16	TGTGCCAGCAGCACGTGGGGGGGCGAGAGCACCGGGGAGCTGTTTTTT	CASSTWGGESTGELFF
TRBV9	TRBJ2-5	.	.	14	TGTGCCAGCAGCGTACATCCTACCGTGGAGACCCAGTACTTC	CASSVHPTVETQYF
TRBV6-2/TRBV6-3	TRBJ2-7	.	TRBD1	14	TGTGCCAGCAGTAACGGACAGGGGATCTACGAGCAGTACTTC	CASSNGQGIYEQYF
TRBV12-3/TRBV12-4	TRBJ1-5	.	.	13	TGTGCCAGCAGACCGGACATCTTAATGCCCCAGCATTTT	CASRPDILMPQHF
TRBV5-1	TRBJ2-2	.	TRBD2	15	TGCGCCAGCAGCTTAGAGGGAGGGTCGGCCGGGGAGCTGTTTTTT	CASSLEGGSAGELFF
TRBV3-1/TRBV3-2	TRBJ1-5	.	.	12	TGTGCCAGCAGCCAAGCCCGAGGGCCCCAGCATTTT	CASSQARGPQHF
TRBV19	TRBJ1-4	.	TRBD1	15	TGTGCCAGTAAGGAAGGACAGGGTGTACTTGAAAAACTGTTTTTT	CASKEGQGVLEKLFF
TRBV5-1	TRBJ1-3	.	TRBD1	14	TGCGCCAGCAGCCAAGGACAGGGACGAAACACCATATATTTT	CASSQGQGRNTIYF
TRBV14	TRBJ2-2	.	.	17	TGTGCCAGCAGCCAAGATCGTGGGCCGCGGGGCACCGGGGAGCTGTTTTTT	CASSQDRGPRGTGELFF
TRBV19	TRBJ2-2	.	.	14	TGTGCCAGTAGTAACAGGGTGAACACCGGGGAGCTGTTTTTT	CASSNRVNTGELFF
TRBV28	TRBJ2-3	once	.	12	TGTGCCAGCAGTCCCCCCTCAGATACGCAGTATTTT	CASSPPSDTQYF
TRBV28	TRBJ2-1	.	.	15	TGTGCCAGCAGTTTCTTAGGGAGCTCCTACAATGAGCAGTTCTTC	CASSFLGSSYNEQFF
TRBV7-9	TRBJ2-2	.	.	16	TGTGCCAGCAGCTTAGTAGTCGGGACATCAACCGGGGAGCTGTTTTTT	CASSLVVGTSTGELFF
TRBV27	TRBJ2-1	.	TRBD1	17	TGTGCCAGCAGGCCAAGGGACGGGACAGGAGCCTACAATGAGCAGTTCTTC	CASRPRDGTGAYNEQFF
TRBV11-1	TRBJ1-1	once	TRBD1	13	TGTGCCAGCAGCTTGGCGCAGGGGGCTGAAGCTTTCTTT	CASSLAQGAEAFF
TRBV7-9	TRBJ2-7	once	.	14	TGTGCCAGCAGCCCCACACAGAGTACCTACGAGCAGTACTTC	CASSPTQSTYEQYF
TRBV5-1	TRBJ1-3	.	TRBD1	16	TGCGCCAGCAGCTTGACAGGGGAAGTAACTGGAAACACCATATATTTT	CASSLTGEVTGNTIYF
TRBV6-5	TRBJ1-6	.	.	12	TGTGCCAGCAGTTACCAACGGGGTCCCCTCCACTTT	CASSYQRGPLHF
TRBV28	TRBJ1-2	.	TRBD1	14	TGTGCCAGCAGTTTAGGGACAGGGTCGTATGGCTACACCTTC	CASSLGTGSYGYTF
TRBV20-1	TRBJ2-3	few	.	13	TGCAGTGCTAGTTTGGCTAGGGAGAGTACGCAGTATTTT	CSASLARESTQYF
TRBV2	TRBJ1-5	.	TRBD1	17	TGTGCCAGCAGAGGGACAGGGGGCGCGTCAGGCAATCAGCCCCAGCATTTT	CASRGTGGASGNQPQHF
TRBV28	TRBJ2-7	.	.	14	TGTGCCAGCAGACCCTCGGGACTTACGATGGAGCAGTACTTC	CASRPSGLTMEQYF
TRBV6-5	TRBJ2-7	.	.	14	TGTGCCAGCAGAAAATTACAGGGCTCCTACGAGCAGTACTTC	CASRKLQGSYEQYF
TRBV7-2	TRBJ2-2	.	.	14	TGTGCCAGCAGCTTAGTGTCTTCCACCGGGGAGCTGTTTTTT	CASSLVSSTGELFF
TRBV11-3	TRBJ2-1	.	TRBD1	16	TGTGCCAGCAGCGTCGGATCCGGGACAGGGGGCAAAGAGCAGTTCTTC	CASSVGSGTGGKEQFF
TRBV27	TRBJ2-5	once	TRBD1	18	TGTGCCAGCAGTTCTGGCTTCCCAGGGACAGATTATCAAGAGACCCAGTACTTC	CASSSGFPGTDYQETQYF
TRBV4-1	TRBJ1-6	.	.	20	TGCGCCAGCAGCCAAGACTGGGCAGGGGAGCGGGGCGGCTATAATTCACCCCTCCACTTT	CASSQDWAGERGGYNSPLHF
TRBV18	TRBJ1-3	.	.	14	TGTGCCAGCTCACCGAACCGGGGAGAAAACACCATATATTTT	CASSPNRGENTIYF
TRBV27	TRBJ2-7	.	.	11	TGTGCCAGCAGTTTGGGGGGCGAGCAGTACTTC	CASSLGGEQYF
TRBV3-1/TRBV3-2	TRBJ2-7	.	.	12	TGTGCCAGCAGCCAAGTGGGCGCAGGGCAGTACTTC	CASSQVGAGQYF
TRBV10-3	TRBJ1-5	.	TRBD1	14	TGTGCCAGCGGAGCCGGGACAGGGGCTCAGCCCCAGCATTTT	CASGAGTGAQPQHF
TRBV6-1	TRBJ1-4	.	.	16	TGTGCCAGCAGTGAAGCCCCCTCGGGTATAGGTGAAAAACTGTTTTTT	CASSEAPSGIGEKLFF
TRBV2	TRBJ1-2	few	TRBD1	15	TGTGCCAGCAGTGACAGGACAGGGGGCACCAGTGGCTACACCTTC	CASSDRTGGTSGYTF